This T cell receptor beta chain was found in a study of cytomegalovirus exposure and HLA in healthy donors. Study context: Genotyping showed roughly 83% of a few hundred donors falling in the Caucasian-associated ancestry cluster. Findings of the study overall: There were reportedly fewer N-insertions in an Asian-associated ancestry cluster than the roughly 670-donor mean, in a later analysis. A later analysis associated 15,000 or so TCR beta sequences with HLA alleles at a 0.05 false discovery rate.

Researchers ran the PCR with 60 Vbeta and 13 Jbeta primers. Method: immunoSEQ multiplex PCR; TCRdb's copy keeps in-frame clones and lacks some. Counted here are about 110,000 clones, about 80% occurring once; the ten biggest clones make up about 3.2%. The CDR3 loop spans 16 amino acids. CDR1 and CDR2 (germline): LGHNA, YNFKEQ. Losses at the gene ends were 5 bases for V and 2 bases for J; bases not matched to a gene: 9. Comment on this clone: The antigen is not known.

The sequenced sample consisted of PBMCs. The chain employs TRBV4-2 and TRBJ2-5, with 9 bases matching TRBD2. This sequence originates from a woman aged 60-75 years in good health and CMV-seropositive. CDR3 coding DNA: TGTGCCAGCAGCACAACAATAGCGGGAGCACAAGAGACCCAGTACTTC. Its translation is CASSTTIAGAQETQYF.